Detailed here is one T cell receptor (beta chain). Its antigen remains undetermined. Base qualities are not provided; no much larger clone lies one nucleotide away. CDR1 and CDR2, per the germline V gene, are SGHVS and FQNEAQ. Trimming removed 5 bases from V and 2 bases from J, leaving 15 bases between the germline ends. Reading from cysteine to phenylalanine, the CDR3 counts 15 amino acids. The sequence is cut down to CDR3 DNA, 45 bases in frame from base 1. One collaborating source in Seattle enrolled patients while the patients were actively infected and followed the patients over time throughout the course of disease. The collaborating institutions used their own protocols to collect whole blood in K2EDTA tubes. For TCRbeta analysis, collaborators shipped samples as frozen whole blood, isolated PBMCs, or DNA extracted from either of those sample types. The data originate from a study of blood T cell repertoires in COVID-19 (dated by TCRdb to about 2020). Background for the entire study: The collaborator samples originated in the United States, Italy and Spain and spanned the acute and convalescent phases of COVID-19. Where available, HLA class I and class II types were taken from metadata supplied by the sample provider and were not determined by assay-based typing. The material from the prospective study consisted of cDNA or gDNA derived from T cells, B-cell-depleted T cells, or PBMCs. The repertoires were released in a freely available public database meant as a resource for research on the immune response to SARS-CoV-2. The dataset comprised deeply sampled blood TCRbeta repertoires from subjects exposed to, actively infected with, or recovered from COVID-19. The samples were drawn from the first 160 participants of the ongoing ImmuneRACE study and from 1,254 subjects provided by 6 global collaborators. Nearly every sample came with metadata listing a de-identified subject ID, COVID-19 status, age in years and sex. General study outcomes and caveats: The quantity of clinical and demographic metadata differed by source and by participant and was supplied without curation.

The immunoSEQ Assay, a bias-controlled multiplex PCR, was used to amplify TCRbeta CDR3 regions from genomic DNA. In the original analysis: Within the assay, amplification of reference gene primers was used to estimate how many nucleated cells each sample contained. To quantify the absolute abundance of each unique TCRbeta CDR3 rearrangement, sequence reads were collapsed and filtered. For each sample, productive Simpson clonality was calculated as the square root of Simpson's diversity index over productive rearrangements. Here the immuneACCESS table is served through TCRdb, limited to in-frame sequences with V and J called. Missing clones are a known gap in these copies; in checked studies unresolved V genes cover under half, and the rest lacks a known reason. Clone size and the V and J calls come from that table; the DNA yielded D and trimming. The sample data list more than 200,000 clones, and about 88% of these were observed just once. The top ten hold roughly 4.9% of the sample.

The sequenced sample consisted of peripheral blood. The TCR originated in a woman in her fifties or sixties with COVID-19, enrolled during active disease. The V and J segments used are TRBV7-8 and TRBJ1-2; 5 matching bases give a weak D call of TRBD1. The sequenced DNA: TGTGCCAGCAGCCCTACCCCCAGGGTAAACTATGGCTACACCTTC. Its coded protein is CASSPTPRVNYGYTF.